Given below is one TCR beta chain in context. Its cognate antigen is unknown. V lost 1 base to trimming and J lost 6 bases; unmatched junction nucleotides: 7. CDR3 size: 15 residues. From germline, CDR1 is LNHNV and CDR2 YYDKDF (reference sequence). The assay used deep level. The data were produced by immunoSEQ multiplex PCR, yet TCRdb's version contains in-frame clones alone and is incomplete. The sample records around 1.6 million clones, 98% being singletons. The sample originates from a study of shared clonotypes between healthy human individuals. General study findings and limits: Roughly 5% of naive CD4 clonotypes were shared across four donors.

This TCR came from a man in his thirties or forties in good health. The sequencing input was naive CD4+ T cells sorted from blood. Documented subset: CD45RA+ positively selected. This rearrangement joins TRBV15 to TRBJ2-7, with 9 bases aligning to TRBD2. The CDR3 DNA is TGTGCCACCAGCAGAGTAGTGCGGGAGGGCGTCGAGCAGTACTTC. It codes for CATSRVVREGVEQYF.